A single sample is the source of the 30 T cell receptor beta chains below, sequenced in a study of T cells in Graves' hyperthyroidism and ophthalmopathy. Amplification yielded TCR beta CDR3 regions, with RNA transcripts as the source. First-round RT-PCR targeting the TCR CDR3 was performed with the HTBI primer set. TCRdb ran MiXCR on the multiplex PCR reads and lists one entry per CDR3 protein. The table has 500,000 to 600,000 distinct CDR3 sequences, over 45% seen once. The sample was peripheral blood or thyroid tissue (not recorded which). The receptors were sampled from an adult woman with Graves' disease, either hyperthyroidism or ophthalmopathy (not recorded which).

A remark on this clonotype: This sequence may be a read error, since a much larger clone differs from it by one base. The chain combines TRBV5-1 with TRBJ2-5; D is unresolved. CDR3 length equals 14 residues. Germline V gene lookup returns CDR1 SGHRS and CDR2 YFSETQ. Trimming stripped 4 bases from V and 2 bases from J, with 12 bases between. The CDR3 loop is CASSPAGAQETQYF. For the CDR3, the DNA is TGCGCCAGCAGCCCGGCAGGCGCTCAAGAGACCCAGTACTTC.

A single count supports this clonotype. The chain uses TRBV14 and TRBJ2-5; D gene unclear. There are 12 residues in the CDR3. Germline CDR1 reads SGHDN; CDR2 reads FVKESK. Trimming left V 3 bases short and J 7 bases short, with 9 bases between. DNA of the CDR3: TGTGCCAGCAGCCAGAGTGCAGGGACCCAGTACTTC. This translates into CASSQSAGTQYF.

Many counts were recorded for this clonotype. The CDR3 is CASSGLGHVNTEAFF. The DNA of the CDR3 is TGTGCCAGCAGTGGTCTTGGACACGTTAACACTGAAGCTTTCTTT. V and J are TRBV12-3 or TRBV12-4 and TRBJ1-1; possible D gene TRBD1, 5 bases. Deletions cut 5 bases from V and 2 bases from J, with 15 bases between. The length of the CDR3 is 15 residues.

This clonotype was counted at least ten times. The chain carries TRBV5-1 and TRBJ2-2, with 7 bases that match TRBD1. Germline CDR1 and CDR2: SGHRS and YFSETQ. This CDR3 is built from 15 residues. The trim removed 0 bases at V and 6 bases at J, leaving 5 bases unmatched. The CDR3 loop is CASSLGTGDPGELFF. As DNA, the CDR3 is TGCGCCAGCAGCTTGGGGACAGGTGATCCCGGGGAGCTGTTTTTT.

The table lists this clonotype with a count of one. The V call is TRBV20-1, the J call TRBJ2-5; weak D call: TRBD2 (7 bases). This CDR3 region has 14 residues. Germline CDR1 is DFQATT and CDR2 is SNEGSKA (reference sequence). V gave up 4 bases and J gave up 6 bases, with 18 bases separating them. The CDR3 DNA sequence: TGCAGTGCTACGAAGGCGGGGGCACAAAAGACCCAGTACTTC. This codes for CSATKAGAQKTQYF.

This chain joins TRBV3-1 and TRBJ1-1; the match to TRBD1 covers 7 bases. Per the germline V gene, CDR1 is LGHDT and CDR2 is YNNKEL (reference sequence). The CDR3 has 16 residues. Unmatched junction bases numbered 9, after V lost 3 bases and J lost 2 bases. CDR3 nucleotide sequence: TGTGCCAGCAGCCAGTGGACAGGAGAGTCAAACACTGAAGCTTTCTTT. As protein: CASSQWTGESNTEAFF.

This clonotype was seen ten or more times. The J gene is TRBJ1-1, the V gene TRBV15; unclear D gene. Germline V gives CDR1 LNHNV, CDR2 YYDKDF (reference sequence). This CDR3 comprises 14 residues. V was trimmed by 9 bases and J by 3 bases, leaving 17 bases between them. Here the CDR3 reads CATAATSFDTEAFF. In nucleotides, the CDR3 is TGTGCCACTGCGGCAACCTCATTTGACACTGAAGCTTTCTTT. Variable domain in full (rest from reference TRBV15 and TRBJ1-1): DAMVIQNPRYQVTQFGKPVTLSCSQTLNHNVMYWYQQKSSQAPKLLFHYYDKDFNNEADTPDNFQSRRPNTSFCFLDIRSPGLGDTAMYLCATAATSFDTEAFFGQGTRLTVV.

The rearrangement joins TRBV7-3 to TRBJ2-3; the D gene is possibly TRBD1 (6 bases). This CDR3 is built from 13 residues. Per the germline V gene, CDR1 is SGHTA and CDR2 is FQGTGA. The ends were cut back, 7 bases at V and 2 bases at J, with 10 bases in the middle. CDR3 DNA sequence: TGTGCCAGCACGACAGGATTCACAGATACGCAGTATTTT. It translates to CASTTGFTDTQYF.

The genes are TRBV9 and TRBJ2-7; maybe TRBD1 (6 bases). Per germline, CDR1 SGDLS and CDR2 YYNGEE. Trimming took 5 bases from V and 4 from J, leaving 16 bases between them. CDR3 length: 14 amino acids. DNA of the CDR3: TGTGCCAGCAGAGTACAGGGCTTCGGGTACGAGCAGTACTTC. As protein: CASRVQGFGYEQYF.

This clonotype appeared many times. CDR3 loop: CSVPTGAYEQYF. The DNA for the CDR3 is TGCAGTGTACCGACAGGGGCCTACGAGCAGTACTTC. The chain carries TRBV20-1 and TRBJ2-7, with 8 nucleotides matching TRBD1. The junction had 4 bases not matched to a gene; V was cut back by 7 bases and J by 2 bases. Germline CDR1 is DFQATT and CDR2 is SNEGSKA (reference sequence). There are 12 residues in the CDR3.

The CDR3 coding sequence is TGTGCCAGCAGCCCAGCAGGGGGAGCTTCAGATACGCAGTATTTT. Its protein product is CASSPAGGASDTQYF. The chain couples TRBV7-9 to TRBJ2-3; 7 nucleotides align to TRBD1. This CDR3 is built from 15 residues. V lost 5 bases to trimming and J lost 4 bases; unmatched junction nucleotides: 9. In germline, CDR1 is SEHNR, CDR2 FQNEAQ (reference sequence).

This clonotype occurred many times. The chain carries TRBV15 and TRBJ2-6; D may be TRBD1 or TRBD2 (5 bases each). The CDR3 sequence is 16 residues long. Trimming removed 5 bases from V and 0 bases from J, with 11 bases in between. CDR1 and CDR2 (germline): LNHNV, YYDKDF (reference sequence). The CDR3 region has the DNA TGTGCCACCAGCGTGGGACGTAGCTCTGGGGCCAACGTCCTGACTTTC. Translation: CATSVGRSSGANVLTF.

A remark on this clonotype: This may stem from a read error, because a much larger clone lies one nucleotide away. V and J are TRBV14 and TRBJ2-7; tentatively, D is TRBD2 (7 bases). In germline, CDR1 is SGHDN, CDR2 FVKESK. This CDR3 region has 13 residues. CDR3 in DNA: TGTGCCAGCAGCGTGGGGGGGGCCTACGAGCAGTGCTTC. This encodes CASSVGGAYEQCF. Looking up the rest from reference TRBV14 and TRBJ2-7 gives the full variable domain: EAGVTQFPSHSVIEKGQTVTLRCDPISGHDNLYWYRRVMGKEIKFLLHFVKESKQDESGMPNNRFLAERTGGTYSTLKVQPAELEDSGVYFCASSVGGAYEQCFGPGTRLTVT.

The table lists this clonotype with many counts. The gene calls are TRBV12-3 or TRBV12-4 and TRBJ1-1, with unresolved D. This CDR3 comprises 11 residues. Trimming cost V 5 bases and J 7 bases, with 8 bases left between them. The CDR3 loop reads CASSRAGEAFF. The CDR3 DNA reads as TGTGCCAGCAGTCGGGCTGGTGAAGCTTTCTTT.

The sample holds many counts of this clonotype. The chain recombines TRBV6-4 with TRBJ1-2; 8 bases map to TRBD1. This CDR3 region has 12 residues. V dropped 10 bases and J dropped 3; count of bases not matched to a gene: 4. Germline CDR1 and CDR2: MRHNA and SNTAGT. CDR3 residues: CATAGQDYGYTF. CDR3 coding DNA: TGTGCCACCGCGGGACAGGACTATGGCTACACCTTC.

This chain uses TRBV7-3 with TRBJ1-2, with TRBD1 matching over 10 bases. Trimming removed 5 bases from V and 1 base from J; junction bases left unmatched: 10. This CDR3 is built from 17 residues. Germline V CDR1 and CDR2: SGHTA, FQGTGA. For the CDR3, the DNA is TGTGCCAGCAGCGCGTACGAGGGACAGGGGATTAACTATGGCTACACCTTC. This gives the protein CASSAYEGQGINYGYTF.

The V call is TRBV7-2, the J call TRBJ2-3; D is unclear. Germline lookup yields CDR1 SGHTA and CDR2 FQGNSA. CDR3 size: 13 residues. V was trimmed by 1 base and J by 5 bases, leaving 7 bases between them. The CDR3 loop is CTSSLEAGDTQYF. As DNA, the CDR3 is TGTACCAGCAGCTTAGAGGCCGGAGATACGCAGTATTTT.

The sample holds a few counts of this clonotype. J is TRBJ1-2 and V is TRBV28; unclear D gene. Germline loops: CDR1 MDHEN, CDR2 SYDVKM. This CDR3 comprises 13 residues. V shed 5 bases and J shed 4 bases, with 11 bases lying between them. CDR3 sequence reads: CASSTHLTYGYTF. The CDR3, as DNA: TGTGCCAGCAGTACCCACCTGACCTATGGCTACACCTTC.

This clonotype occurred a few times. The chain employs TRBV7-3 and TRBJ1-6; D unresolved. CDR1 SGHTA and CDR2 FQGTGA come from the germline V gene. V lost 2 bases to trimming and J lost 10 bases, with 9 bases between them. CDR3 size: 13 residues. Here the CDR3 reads CASSLGRESPLHF. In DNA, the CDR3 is TGTGCCAGCAGCTTAGGACGGGAGTCACCCCTCCACTTT.

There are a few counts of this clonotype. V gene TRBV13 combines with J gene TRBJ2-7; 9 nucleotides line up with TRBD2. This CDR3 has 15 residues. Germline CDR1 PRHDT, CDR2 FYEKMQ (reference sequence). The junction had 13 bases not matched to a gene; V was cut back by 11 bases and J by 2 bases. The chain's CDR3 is CAGSSRAGGTYEQYF. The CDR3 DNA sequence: TGTGCCGGTAGTAGTCGAGCGGGGGGAACCTACGAGCAGTACTTC. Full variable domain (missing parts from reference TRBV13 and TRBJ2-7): AAGVIQSPRHLIKEKRETATLKCYPIPRHDTVYWYQQGPGQDPQFLISFYEKMQSDKGSIPDRFSAQQFSDYHSELNMSSLELGDSALYFCAGSSRAGGTYEQYFGPGTRLTVT.

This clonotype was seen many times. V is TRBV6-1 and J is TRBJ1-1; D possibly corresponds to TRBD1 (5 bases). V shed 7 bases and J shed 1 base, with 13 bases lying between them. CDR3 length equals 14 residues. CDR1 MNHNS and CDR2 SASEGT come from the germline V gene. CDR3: CASNLRGGNTEAFF. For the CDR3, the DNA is TGTGCCAGCAATCTGCGGGGGGGGAACACTGAAGCTTTCTTT.

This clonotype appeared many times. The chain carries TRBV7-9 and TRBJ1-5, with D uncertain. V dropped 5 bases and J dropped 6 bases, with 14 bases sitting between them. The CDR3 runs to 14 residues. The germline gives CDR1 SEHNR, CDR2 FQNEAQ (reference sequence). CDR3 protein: CASSQDVLSQPQHF. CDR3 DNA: TGTGCCAGCAGCCAAGATGTCCTCTCTCAGCCCCAGCATTTT.

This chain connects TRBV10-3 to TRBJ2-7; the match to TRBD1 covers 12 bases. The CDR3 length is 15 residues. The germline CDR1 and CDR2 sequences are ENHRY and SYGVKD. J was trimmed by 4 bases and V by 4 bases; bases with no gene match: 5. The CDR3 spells CAISGWGQGAYEQYF. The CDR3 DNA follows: TGTGCCATCAGTGGGTGGGGACAGGGGGCGTACGAGCAGTACTTC.

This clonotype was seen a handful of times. CDR3 in DNA: TGTGCCAGCAGCTTAAGGAGGGGACGCGGCTACACCTTC. This translates into CASSLRRGRGYTF. The chain employs TRBV13 and TRBJ1-2, with D possibly matching TRBD1 (5 bases). Germline V lookup: CDR1 PRHDT, CDR2 FYEKMQ (reference sequence). Trimming stripped 2 bases from V and 8 bases from J, with 12 bases between. The CDR3 loop spans 13 amino acids.

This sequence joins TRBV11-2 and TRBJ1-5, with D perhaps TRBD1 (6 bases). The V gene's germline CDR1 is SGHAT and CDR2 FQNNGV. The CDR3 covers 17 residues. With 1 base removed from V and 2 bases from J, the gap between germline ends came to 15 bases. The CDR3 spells CASSLGWGGGGNQPQHF. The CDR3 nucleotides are TGTGCCAGCAGCTTAGGCTGGGGGGGCGGGGGCAATCAGCCCCAGCATTTT.

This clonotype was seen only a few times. CDR3 DNA: TGCGCCAGCAGCTTGGAAGACAGTAGCACAGATACGCAGTATTTT. Protein sequence: CASSLEDSSTDTQYF. The V and J genes are TRBV5-1 and TRBJ2-3, with D maybe TRBD1 (5 bases). The CDR3 loop spans 15 amino acids. Trimming took off 0 bases at V and 0 bases at J, with 8 bases between the two ends. Per the germline V gene, CDR1 is SGHRS and CDR2 is YFSETQ. Looking up the rest from reference TRBV5-1 and TRBJ2-3 gives the full variable domain: KAGVTQTPRYLIKTRGQQVTLSCSPISGHRSVSWYQQTPGQGLQFLFEYFSETQRNKGNFPGRFSGRQFSNSRSEMNVSTLELGDSALYLCASSLEDSSTDTQYFGPGTRLTVL.

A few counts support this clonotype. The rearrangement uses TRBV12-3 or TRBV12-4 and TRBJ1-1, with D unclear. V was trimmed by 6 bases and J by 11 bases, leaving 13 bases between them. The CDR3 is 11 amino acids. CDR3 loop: CASSGGREAFF. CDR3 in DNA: TGTGCCAGCAGCGGCGGACGTGAGGCTTTCTTT.

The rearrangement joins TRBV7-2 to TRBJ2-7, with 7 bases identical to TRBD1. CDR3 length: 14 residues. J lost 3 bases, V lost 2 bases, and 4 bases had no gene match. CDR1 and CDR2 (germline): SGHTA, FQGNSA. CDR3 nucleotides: TGTGCCAGCAGCTTACAACAGGGGATCTACGAGCAGTACTTC. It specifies CASSLQQGIYEQYF.

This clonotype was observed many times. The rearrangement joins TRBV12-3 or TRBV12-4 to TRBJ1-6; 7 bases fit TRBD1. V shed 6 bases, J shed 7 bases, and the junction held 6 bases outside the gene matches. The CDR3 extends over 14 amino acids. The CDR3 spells CASRPGTDNSPLHF. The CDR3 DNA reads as TGTGCCAGCAGACCAGGGACAGACAATTCACCCCTCCACTTT.

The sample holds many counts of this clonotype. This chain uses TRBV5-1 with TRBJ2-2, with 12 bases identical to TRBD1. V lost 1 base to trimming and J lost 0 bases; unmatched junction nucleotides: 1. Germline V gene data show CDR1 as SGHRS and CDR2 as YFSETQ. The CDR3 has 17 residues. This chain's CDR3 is CASSLRDRGPNTGELFF. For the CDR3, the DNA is TGCGCCAGCAGCTTGCGGGACAGGGGGCCGAACACCGGGGAGCTGTTTTTT.